This is a list of T cell receptor beta chains from one sample in a study of early T cells in non-severe SARS-CoV-2 infection. TCRdb used MiXCR to reprocess the 5' RACE reads, holding one entry per CDR3 protein. The sample comprises 55,000 to 75,000 distinct CDR3 sequences, approximately 9.1% of which are singletons, and around a sixth rests with the top ten. Sequenced here: whole blood, sampled at baseline. The receptors shown here come from an adult who was a healthcare worker with PCR-confirmed SARS-CoV-2 infection or an uninfected control (not recorded which). Both conserved end residues are part of each CDR3. D genes are given only for firm matches. Size tells how often a clone was seen (once, few, many) or the class of an expanded clone, and some rows leave it out.

D gene: TRBD2; J gene: TRBJ2-1; clone size: few; V gene: TRBV7-6; CDR3 DNA: TGTGCCAGCAGCTCAGAAAGCGGGGGGAATGAGCAGTTCTTC; CDR3 protein: CASSSESGGNEQFF
D gene: TRBD1; J gene: TRBJ2-1; clone size: many; V gene: TRBV9; CDR3 DNA: TGTGCCAGCAGCCCTCACCTGGGACAGGGGTTTGAGCAGTTCTTC; CDR3 protein: CASSPHLGQGFEQFF
D gene: TRBD2; J gene: TRBJ2-1; clone size: -; V gene: TRBV6-2/TRBV6-3; CDR3 DNA: TGTGCCAGCAGTCAGCCTCTAGCGGCCCCTGGATTGACGGAGCAGTTCTTC; CDR3 protein: CASSQPLAAPGLTEQFF
D gene: -; J gene: TRBJ2-2; clone size: few; V gene: TRBV7-3; CDR3 DNA: TGTGCCAGCAGCTCAGCAGGATATGCCGGGGAGCTGTTTTTT; CDR3 protein: CASSSAGYAGELFF
D gene: TRBD1; J gene: TRBJ2-3; clone size: few; V gene: TRBV5-6; CDR3 DNA: TGTGCCAGCAGCCCGTTGGGACAGGGAATCCCAGATACGCAGTATTTT; CDR3 protein: CASSPLGQGIPDTQYF
D gene: -; J gene: TRBJ1-6; clone size: -; V gene: TRBV10-2; CDR3 DNA: TGCGCCAGCAGTGAGACGGACCGATATAATTCACCCCTCCACTTT; CDR3 protein: CASSETDRYNSPLHF
D gene: TRBD2; J gene: TRBJ2-5; clone size: -; V gene: TRBV7-9; CDR3 DNA: TGTGCCAGCAGCCGGGCGGATAGCGGGAGTTTGGGTTCCGTGACCCAGTACTTC; CDR3 protein: CASSRADSGSLGSVTQYF
D gene: -; J gene: TRBJ2-5; clone size: many; V gene: TRBV7-6; CDR3 DNA: TGTGCCAGCCGAGAGACCCAGTACTTC; CDR3 protein: CASRETQYF
D gene: TRBD1; J gene: TRBJ1-5; clone size: few; V gene: TRBV27; CDR3 DNA: TGTGCCAGCAGTTGGACAGGGAACAGCAATCAGCCCCAGCATTTT; CDR3 protein: CASSWTGNSNQPQHF
D gene: -; J gene: TRBJ1-1; clone size: -; V gene: TRBV12-3/TRBV12-4; CDR3 DNA: TGTGCCAGCAGTTTGTTTAGGGCGAACACTGAAGCTTTCTTT; CDR3 protein: CASSLFRANTEAFF
D gene: -; J gene: TRBJ1-4; clone size: few; V gene: TRBV7-9; CDR3 DNA: TGTGCCAGCAGCTTCTCGGGAGCGAAGGGAACTAATGAAAAACTGTTTTTT; CDR3 protein: CASSFSGAKGTNEKLFF
D gene: -; J gene: TRBJ2-3; clone size: many; V gene: TRBV7-8; CDR3 DNA: TGTGCCAGCAGCTTAGTTTTACAGGGCACAGATACGCAGTATTTT; CDR3 protein: CASSLVLQGTDTQYF
D gene: -; J gene: TRBJ1-6; clone size: few; V gene: TRBV6-5; CDR3 DNA: TGTGCCAGCAGTTACCCCAGGGCACCCCTCCACTTT; CDR3 protein: CASSYPRAPLHF
D gene: -; J gene: TRBJ2-3; clone size: -; V gene: TRBV4-3; CDR3 DNA: TGCGCCAGCAGCCAAGTCGGGCAGCTCACAGATACGCAGTATTTT; CDR3 protein: CASSQVGQLTDTQYF
D gene: -; J gene: TRBJ1-1; clone size: few; V gene: TRBV6-1; CDR3 DNA: TGTGCCAGCAGTCCGGAGGGGGGAGGCACTGAAGCTTTCTTT; CDR3 protein: CASSPEGGGTEAFF
D gene: -; J gene: TRBJ2-3; clone size: many; V gene: TRBV29-1; CDR3 DNA: TGCAGCGTTGTAGTCACTGTCGCTGATACGCAGTATTTT; CDR3 protein: CSVVVTVADTQYF
D gene: TRBD1; J gene: TRBJ1-4; clone size: -; V gene: TRBV12-3/TRBV12-4; CDR3 DNA: TGTGCCAGCAGCCCGATTATGGGACAGGGGGATGAAAAACTGTTTTTT; CDR3 protein: CASSPIMGQGDEKLFF
D gene: -; J gene: TRBJ2-7; clone size: few; V gene: TRBV12-3/TRBV12-4; CDR3 DNA: TGTGCCAGCAGCGGGACGGCCTACGAGCAGTACTTC; CDR3 protein: CASSGTAYEQYF
D gene: TRBD1; J gene: TRBJ2-7; clone size: few; V gene: TRBV2; CDR3 DNA: TGTGCCAGCAGAGTCACAGGGGCTGGTTACGAGCAGTACTTC; CDR3 protein: CASRVTGAGYEQYF
D gene: TRBD1; J gene: TRBJ2-2; clone size: many; V gene: TRBV25-1; CDR3 DNA: TGTGCCAGCAGTTTCCGGGGACAGAGGACCGGGGAGCTGTTTTTT; CDR3 protein: CASSFRGQRTGELFF
D gene: TRBD2; J gene: TRBJ2-7; clone size: -; V gene: TRBV7-9; CDR3 DNA: TGTGCCAGCAGCCGGGACTACCAAGGAGGGCAGTACTTC; CDR3 protein: CASSRDYQGGQYF
D gene: -; J gene: TRBJ1-6; clone size: -; V gene: TRBV28; CDR3 DNA: TGTGCCAGCAGTTCGGGACCCTCCTATAATTCATCCCTCCACTTT; CDR3 protein: CASSSGPSYNSSLHF
D gene: -; J gene: TRBJ2-7; clone size: few; V gene: TRBV29-1; CDR3 DNA: TGCAGCGTTGTTCGGGGACCCAACTCCTACGAGCAGTACTTC; CDR3 protein: CSVVRGPNSYEQYF
D gene: -; J gene: TRBJ2-1; clone size: medium-sized; V gene: TRBV3-1; CDR3 DNA: TGTGCCAGCAGCCAAGATCCCACTAGCAGATACAATGAGCAGTTCTTC; CDR3 protein: CASSQDPTSRYNEQFF
D gene: -; J gene: TRBJ2-5; clone size: -; V gene: TRBV28; CDR3 DNA: TGTGCCAGCACCGGGGCGGTAGAGACCCAGTACTTC; CDR3 protein: CASTGAVETQYF
D gene: -; J gene: TRBJ2-5; clone size: -; V gene: TRBV30; CDR3 DNA: TGTGCCTGGACTATTAGGGGGCAAGAGACCCAGTACTTC; CDR3 protein: CAWTIRGQETQYF
D gene: -; J gene: TRBJ1-2; clone size: many; V gene: TRBV7-9; CDR3 DNA: TGTGCCAGCAGCTCCGAAACCCGGGGCTATGGCTACACCTTC; CDR3 protein: CASSSETRGYGYTF